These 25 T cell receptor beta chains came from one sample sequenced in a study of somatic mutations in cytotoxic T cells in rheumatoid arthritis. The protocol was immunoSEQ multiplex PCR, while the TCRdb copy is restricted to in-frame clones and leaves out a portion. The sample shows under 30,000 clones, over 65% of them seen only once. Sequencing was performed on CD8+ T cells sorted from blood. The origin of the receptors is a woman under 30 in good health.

CDR3: CASSEGGQPTSTDTQYF. The CDR3 DNA is TGTGCCAGCAGTGAAGGCGGACAGCCAACTAGCACAGATACGCAGTATTTT. This chain connects TRBV2 to TRBJ2-3; possible D gene TRBD1, 6 bases. Trimming pared 1 base from V and 0 bases from J, leaving 14 bases between. CDR3 length equals 17 residues. Germline CDR1 and CDR2: SNHLY and FYNNEI.

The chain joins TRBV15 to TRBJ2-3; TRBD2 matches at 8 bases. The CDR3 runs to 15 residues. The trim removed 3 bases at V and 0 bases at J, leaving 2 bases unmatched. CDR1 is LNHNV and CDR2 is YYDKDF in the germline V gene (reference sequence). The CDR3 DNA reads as TGTGCCACCAGCAGCGGGACTAGTAGCACAGATACGCAGTATTTT. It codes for CATSSGTSSTDTQYF.

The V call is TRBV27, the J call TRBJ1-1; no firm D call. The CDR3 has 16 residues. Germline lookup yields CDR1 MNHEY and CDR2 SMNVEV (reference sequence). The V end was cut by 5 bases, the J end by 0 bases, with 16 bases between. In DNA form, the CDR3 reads TGTGCCAGCAGTAAACTAGGTGGGAGCATGAACACTGAAGCTTTCTTT. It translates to CASSKLGGSMNTEAFF.

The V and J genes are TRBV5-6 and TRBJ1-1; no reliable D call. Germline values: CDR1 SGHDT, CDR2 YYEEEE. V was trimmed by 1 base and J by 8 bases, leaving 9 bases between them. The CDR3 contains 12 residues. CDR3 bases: TGTGCCAGCAGCTTGAGCCAGGAAGAAGCTTTCTTT. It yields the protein CASSLSQEEAFF.

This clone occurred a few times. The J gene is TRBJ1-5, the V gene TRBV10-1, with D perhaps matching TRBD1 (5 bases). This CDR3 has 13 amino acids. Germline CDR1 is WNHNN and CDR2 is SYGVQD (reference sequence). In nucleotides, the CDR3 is TGCGCTCATAGAAGGAGGCCAGGGCAGCCCCAGCATTTT. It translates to CAHRRRPGQPQHF.

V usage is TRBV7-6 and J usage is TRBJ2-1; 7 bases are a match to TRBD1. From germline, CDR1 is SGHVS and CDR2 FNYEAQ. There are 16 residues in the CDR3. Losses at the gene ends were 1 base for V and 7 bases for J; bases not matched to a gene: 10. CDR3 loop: CASSLVPTGLVNEQFF. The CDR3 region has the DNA TGTGCCAGCAGCTTAGTGCCGACAGGGCTGGTAAATGAGCAGTTCTTC.

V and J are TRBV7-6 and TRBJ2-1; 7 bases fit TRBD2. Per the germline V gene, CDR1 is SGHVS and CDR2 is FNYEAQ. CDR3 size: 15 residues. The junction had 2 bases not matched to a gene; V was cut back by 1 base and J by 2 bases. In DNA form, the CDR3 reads TGTGCCAGCAGCTTAGGGGGGGGGACCTACAATGAGCAGTTCTTC. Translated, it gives CASSLGGGTYNEQFF.

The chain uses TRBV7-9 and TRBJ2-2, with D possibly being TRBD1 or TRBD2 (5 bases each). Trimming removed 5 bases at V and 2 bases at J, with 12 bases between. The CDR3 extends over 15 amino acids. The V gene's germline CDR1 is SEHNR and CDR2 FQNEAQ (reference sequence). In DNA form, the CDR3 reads TGTGCCAGCAGCGGCCGGGACCAAAACACCGGGGAGCTGTTTTTT. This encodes CASSGRDQNTGELFF.

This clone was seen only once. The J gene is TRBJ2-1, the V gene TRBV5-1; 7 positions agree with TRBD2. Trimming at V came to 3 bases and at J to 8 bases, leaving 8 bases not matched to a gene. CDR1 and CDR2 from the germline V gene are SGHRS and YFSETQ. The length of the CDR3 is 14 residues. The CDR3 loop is CASSSGQGGDEQFF. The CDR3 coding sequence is TGCGCCAGCAGCTCCGGCCAGGGAGGGGATGAGCAGTTCTTC.

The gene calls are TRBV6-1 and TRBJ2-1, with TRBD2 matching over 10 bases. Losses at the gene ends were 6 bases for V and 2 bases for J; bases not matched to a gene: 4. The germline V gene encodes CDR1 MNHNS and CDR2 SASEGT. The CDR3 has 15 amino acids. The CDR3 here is CASSGLAVPYNEQFF. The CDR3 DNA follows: TGTGCCAGCAGCGGACTAGCGGTTCCCTACAATGAGCAGTTCTTC.

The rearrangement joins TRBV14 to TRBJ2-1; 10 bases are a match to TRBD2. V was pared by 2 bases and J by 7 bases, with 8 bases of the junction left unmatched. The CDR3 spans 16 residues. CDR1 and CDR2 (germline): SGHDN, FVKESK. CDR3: CASSQLLAGEVNEQFF. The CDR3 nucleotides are TGTGCCAGCAGCCAACTGCTAGCGGGAGAAGTAAATGAGCAGTTCTTC.

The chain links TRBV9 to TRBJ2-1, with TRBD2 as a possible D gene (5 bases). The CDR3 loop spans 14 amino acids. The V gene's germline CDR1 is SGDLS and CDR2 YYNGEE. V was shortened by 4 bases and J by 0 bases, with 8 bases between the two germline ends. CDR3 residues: CASSREGSYNEQFF. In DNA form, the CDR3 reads TGTGCCAGCAGCCGAGAGGGCTCCTACAATGAGCAGTTCTTC. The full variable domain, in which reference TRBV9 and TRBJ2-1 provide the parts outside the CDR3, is DSGVTQTPKHLITATGQRVTLRCSPRSGDLSVYWYQQSLDQGLQFLIQYYNGEERAKGNILERFSAQQFPDLHSELNLSSLELGDSALYFCASSREGSYNEQFFGPGTRLTVL.

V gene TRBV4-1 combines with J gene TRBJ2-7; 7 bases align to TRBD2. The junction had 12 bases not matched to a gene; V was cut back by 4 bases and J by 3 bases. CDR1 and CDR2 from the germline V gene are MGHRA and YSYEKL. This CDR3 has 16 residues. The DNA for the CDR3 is TGCGCCAGCAGCCCGTCCCCAGCGGGGCCGTTCTACGAGCAGTACGTC. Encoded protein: CASSPSPAGPFYEQYV.

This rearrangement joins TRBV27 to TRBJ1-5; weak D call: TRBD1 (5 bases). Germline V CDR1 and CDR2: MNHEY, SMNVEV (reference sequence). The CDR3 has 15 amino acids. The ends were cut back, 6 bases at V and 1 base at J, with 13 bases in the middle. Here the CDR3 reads CASRTYRDSNQPQHF. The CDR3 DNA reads TGTGCCAGCAGGACGTACCGGGACAGCAATCAGCCCCAGCATTTT.

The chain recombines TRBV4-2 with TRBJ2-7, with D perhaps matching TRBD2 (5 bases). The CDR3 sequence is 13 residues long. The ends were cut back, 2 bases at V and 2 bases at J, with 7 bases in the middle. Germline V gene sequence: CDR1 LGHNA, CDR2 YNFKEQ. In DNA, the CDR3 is TGTGCCAGCAGCCAACCGGAGGCCTACGAGCAGTACTTC. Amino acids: CASSQPEAYEQYF.

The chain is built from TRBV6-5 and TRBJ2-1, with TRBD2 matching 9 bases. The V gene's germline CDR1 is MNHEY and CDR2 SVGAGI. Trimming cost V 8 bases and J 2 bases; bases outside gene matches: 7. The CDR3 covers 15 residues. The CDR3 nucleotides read TGTGCCAGCGCCATAGCGGGGGCTACCTACAATGAGCAGTTCTTC. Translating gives CASAIAGATYNEQFF.

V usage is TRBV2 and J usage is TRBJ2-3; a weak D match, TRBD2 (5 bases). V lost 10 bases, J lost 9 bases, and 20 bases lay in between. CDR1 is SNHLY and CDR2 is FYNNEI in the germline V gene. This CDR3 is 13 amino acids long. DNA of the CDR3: TGTGCCACCCTGGGTAGAGGGTTGGCCACGCAGTATTTT. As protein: CATLGRGLATQYF.

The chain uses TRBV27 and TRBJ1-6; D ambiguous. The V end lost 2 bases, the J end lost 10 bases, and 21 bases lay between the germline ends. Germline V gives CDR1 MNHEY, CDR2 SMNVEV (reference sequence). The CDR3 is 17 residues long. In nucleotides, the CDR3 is TGTGCCAGCAGTTTACCCCCTTTACTAGGGAGAGAGTCACCCCTCCACTTT. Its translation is CASSLPPLLGRESPLHF.

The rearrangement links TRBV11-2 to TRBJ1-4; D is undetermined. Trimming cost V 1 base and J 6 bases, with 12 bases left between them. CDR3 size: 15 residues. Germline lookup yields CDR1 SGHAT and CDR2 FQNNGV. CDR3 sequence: CASSLGPGLYEKLFF. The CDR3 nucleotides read TGTGCCAGCAGCTTAGGTCCAGGTTTATATGAAAAACTGTTTTTT.

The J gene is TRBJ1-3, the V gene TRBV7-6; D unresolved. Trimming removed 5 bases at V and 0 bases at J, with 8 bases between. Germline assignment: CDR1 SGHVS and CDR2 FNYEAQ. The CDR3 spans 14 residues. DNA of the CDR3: TGTGCCAGCAGCCCCGACGTCTCTGGAAACACCATATATTTT. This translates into CASSPDVSGNTIYF.

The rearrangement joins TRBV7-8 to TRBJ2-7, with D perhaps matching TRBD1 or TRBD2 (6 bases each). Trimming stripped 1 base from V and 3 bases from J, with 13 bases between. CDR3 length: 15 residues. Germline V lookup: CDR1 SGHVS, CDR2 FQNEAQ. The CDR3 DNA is TGTGCCAGCAGCTTAGGTAGCCGGGGGCTCTACGAGCAGTACGTC. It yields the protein CASSLGSRGLYEQYV.

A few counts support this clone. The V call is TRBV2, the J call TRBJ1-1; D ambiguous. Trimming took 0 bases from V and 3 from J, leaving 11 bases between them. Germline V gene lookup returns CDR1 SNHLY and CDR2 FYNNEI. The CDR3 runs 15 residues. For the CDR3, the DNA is TGTGCCAGCAGTGAAGCTCGAGGACTGGACACTGAAGCTTTCTTT. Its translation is CASSEARGLDTEAFF.

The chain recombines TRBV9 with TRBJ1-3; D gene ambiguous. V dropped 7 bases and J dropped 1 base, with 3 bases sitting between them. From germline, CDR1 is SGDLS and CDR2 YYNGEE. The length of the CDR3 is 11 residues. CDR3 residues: CASGSGNTIYF. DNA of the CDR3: TGTGCCAGCGGATCTGGAAACACCATATATTTT.

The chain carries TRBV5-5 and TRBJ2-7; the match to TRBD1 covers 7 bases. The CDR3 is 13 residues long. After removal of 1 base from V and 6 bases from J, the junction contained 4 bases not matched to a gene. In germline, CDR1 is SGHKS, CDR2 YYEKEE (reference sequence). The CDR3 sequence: CASSLWDSIEQYV. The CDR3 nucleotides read TGTGCCAGCAGCTTGTGGGACAGTATCGAGCAGTACGTC.

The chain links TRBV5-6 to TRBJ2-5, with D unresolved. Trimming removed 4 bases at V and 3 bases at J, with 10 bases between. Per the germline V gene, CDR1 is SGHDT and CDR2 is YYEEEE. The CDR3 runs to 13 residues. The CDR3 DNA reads TGTGCCAGCAGCGGGTCGCTCGAAGAGACCCAGTACTTC. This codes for CASSGSLEETQYF.